The 18 T cell receptor beta chains presented below share a single source sample, sequenced in a study of T cell clonality in common variable immunodeficiency (dated by TCRdb to the mid-2010s). The library was generated by the immunoSEQ multiplex PCR assay. TCRdb holds this immuneACCESS table with in-frame rearrangements only. Some clones are missing; in checked studies, unresolved V genes explain under half, and the rest has no known cause. This sample is represented by 35,000 to 45,000 clones, with no singletons among them. The ten largest clonotypes hold approximately 3.6% of the sample. Sequences were obtained from peripheral blood mononuclear cells. These receptors all come from a person aged 18 to 75 in good health.

This clone was counted ten times or more. The read falls 3 residues short of the CDR3 end, and the missing part is taken from the germline J gene. This chain joins TRBV11-3 and TRBJ1-1; the D is unclear. CDR3 length: 14 residues. V was shortened by 6 bases and J by 3 bases, with 14 bases between the two germline ends. Germline V lookup: CDR1 SGHNT, CDR2 YENEEA. CDR3 DNA (partial): TGTGCCAGCAGTCGTGGCCGGGTGGACACTGAA. Its translation: CASSRGRVDTE. The entire CDR3 sequence reads CASSRGRVDTEAFF.

As to this clone: Read sequence stops 3 residues before the CDR3 end, and the germline J gene provides the missing end. This chain connects TRBV19 to TRBJ1-4; TRBD1 might be the D (6 bases). Germline V gene lookup returns CDR1 LNHDA and CDR2 SQIVND (reference sequence). The CDR3 covers 15 residues. CDR3 protein: CASSTYGTRNSPLFF. The CDR3 DNA, read in part, is TGTGCCAGTAGTACATACGGGACAAGGAATTCACCA.

This clone has a count of ten or more. The CDR3 extends 3 residues past the end of the read, so its final part is completed from the germline J gene. This chain connects TRBV7-8 to TRBJ2-1, with 12 bases that match TRBD2. Germline CDR1 SGHVS, CDR2 FQNEAQ. V lost 4 bases, J lost 8 bases, and 6 bases stayed unmatched. The CDR3 is 15 residues long. Here the CDR3 reads CASSSRTSGMYEQFF. The DNA read from the CDR3 is TGTGCCAGCAGCTCCAGGACTAGCGGGATGTATGAG. Combining the CDR3 with reference TRBV7-8 and TRBJ2-1 gives the whole variable domain GAGVSQSPRYKVAKRGQDVALRCDPISGHVSLFWYQQALGQGPEFLTYFQNEAQLDKSGLPSDRFFAERPEGSVSTLKIQRTQQEDSAVYLCASSSRTSGMYEQFFGPGTRLTVL.

There are many counts of this clone. Read data end 3 residues before the CDR3 end; the end is taken from the germline J gene. The chain is built from TRBV10-3 and TRBJ2-7; no reliable D call. Germline loops: CDR1 ENHRY, CDR2 SYGVKD. V was trimmed by 4 bases and J by 3 bases, leaving 10 bases between them. This CDR3 spans 13 amino acids. The CDR3 is CAISAVINYEQYF. The part of the CDR3 DNA that was read is TGTGCCATCAGTGCGGTGATAAACTACGAG.

This clone was observed at least ten times. The observed sequence ends 3 residues before the CDR3 terminus, with the missing tail filled in from the germline J gene. V is TRBV5-1 and J is TRBJ2-3; 8 bases align to TRBD2. Per the germline V gene, CDR1 is SGHRS and CDR2 is YFSETQ. The CDR3 consists of 18 residues. The V and J ends lost 0 bases and 5 bases, in that order; junction bases with no gene match: 14. The CDR3 here is CASSLDRRVAGFIDTQYF. The sequenced part of the CDR3 DNA is TGCGCCAGCAGCTTGGATCGAAGGGTAGCGGGATTTATAGATACG.

This clone was detected many times. CDR3 loop: CASNLEGARNEQFF. The CDR3 DNA, read in part, is TGTGCCAGTAATCTAGAGGGGGCTAGAAATGAG. This chain uses TRBV19 with TRBJ2-1, with TRBD1 matching over 7 bases. The sequence runs out 3 residues before the end of the CDR3; the remainder is reconstructed from the germline J gene. The CDR3 loop spans 14 amino acids. Trimming took 7 bases from V and 7 from J; bases not matched to a gene: 10. The germline V gene encodes CDR1 LNHDA and CDR2 SQIVND (reference sequence).

This clone was detected ten times or more. Read data end 3 residues before the CDR3 end; the end is taken from the germline J gene. J is TRBJ2-7 and V is TRBV19; 9 bases are shared with TRBD2. V trimming: 5 bases; J trimming: 3 bases; junction bases outside the gene matches: 5. Germline V gene sequence: CDR1 LNHDA, CDR2 SQIVND (reference sequence). The CDR3 covers 14 residues. CDR3 loop: CASSASGEHYEQYF. CDR3 DNA, as far as it was read: TGTGCCAGTAGTGCTAGCGGGGAACACTACGAG.

On this clone itself: The DNA ends 3 residues before the CDR3 does, and the rest of the CDR3 is filled in from the germline J gene. This chain connects TRBV7-9 to TRBJ2-5, with TRBD2 matching over 7 bases. CDR1 and CDR2 from the germline V gene are SEHNR and FQNEAQ (reference sequence). This CDR3 spans 15 amino acids. The CDR3 loop reads CASSSSPSGADTQYF. CDR3 bases read: TGTGCCAGCAGCTCGAGCCCCAGCGGGGCAGATACC.

This clone was counted ten times or more. The read terminates 3 residues ahead of where the CDR3 ends, so the germline J gene completes it. This rearrangement joins TRBV19 to TRBJ2-2, with TRBD2 as a possible D gene (6 bases). V was pared by 3 bases and J by 0 bases, with 17 bases between. This CDR3 is built from 18 residues. CDR1 LNHDA and CDR2 SQIVND come from the germline V gene (reference sequence). Partial CDR3 DNA: TGTGCCAGTAGTATCCTGGGACTGGAGGAAACGAACACCGGGGAG. Protein sequence: CASSILGLEETNTGE. The CDR3, in full, reads CASSILGLEETNTGELFF.

This clone was seen a few times. The DNA ends 3 residues before the CDR3 does, and the rest of the CDR3 is filled in from the germline J gene. The rearrangement links TRBV2 to TRBJ1-1, with D uncertain. The CDR3 has 14 residues. The V gene lost 9 bases and the J gene lost 3 bases, with 17 bases spanning the gap. From germline, CDR1 is SNHLY and CDR2 FYNNEI. CDR3 sequence: CASAFLSGDTEAFF. CDR3 bases read: TGTGCCAGTGCGTTTCTGTCAGGAGACACTGAA.

CDR3 in amino acids: CASSTKTGGYSPLFF. The sequenced part of the CDR3 DNA is TGTGCCAGTAGTACAAAGACAGGGGGCTACTCACCA. The gene calls are TRBV19 and TRBJ1-4; 10 bases match TRBD1. The read terminates 3 residues ahead of where the CDR3 ends, so the germline J gene completes it. CDR1 LNHDA and CDR2 SQIVND come from the germline V gene (reference sequence). The CDR3 has 15 amino acids.

This clone has at least ten counts. Read coverage stops 3 residues before the CDR3 terminus; the germline J gene supplies the remainder. The genes are TRBV20-1 and TRBJ2-2, with 7 bases fitting TRBD1. Germline V gene sequence: CDR1 DFQATT, CDR2 SNEGSKA (reference sequence). The length of the CDR3 is 14 residues. CDR3 amino acids: CSAKDRVGNEKLFF. Partial CDR3 DNA: TGCAGTGCCAAAGACAGGGTCGGAAATGAAAAG.

This clone was recorded at least ten times. The CDR3 end lies 3 residues beyond the end of the read and is filled in from the germline J gene. The genes are TRBV30 and TRBJ2-3; D possibly corresponds to TRBD2 (5 bases). Germline loops: CDR1 GTSNPN, CDR2 SVGIG (reference sequence). Trimming shortened V by 3 bases and J by 2 bases, and 12 bases separated the two germline ends. This CDR3 is built from 14 residues. The CDR3 sequence: CAWRPRGFTDTQYF. The CDR3 bases that were read are TGTGCCTGGAGACCCCGGGGATTCACAGATACG.

At least ten counts were recorded for this clone. CDR3 DNA, as far as it was read: TGCAGTGCTAGGGTAGCGGGGGGTCGAGAGACC. Residues: CSARVAGGRET. The entire CDR3 reads CSARVAGGRETQYF. The J gene is TRBJ2-5, the V gene TRBV20-1, with 10 bases aligning to TRBD2. The read stops 3 residues short of the end of the CDR3; the missing end is completed from the germline J gene. V lost 3 bases to trimming and J lost 4 bases; unmatched junction nucleotides: 5. This CDR3 contains 14 residues. Germline assignment: CDR1 DFQATT and CDR2 SNEGSKA (reference sequence).

In this sample, this clone turned up many times. The read falls 3 residues short of the CDR3 end, and the missing part is taken from the germline J gene. The gene calls are TRBV30 and TRBJ2-3; D is possibly TRBD1 (6 bases). The V end lost 5 bases, the J end lost 6 bases, and 9 bases lay between the germline ends. In germline, CDR1 is GTSNPN, CDR2 SVGIG (reference sequence). The CDR3 has 11 amino acids. The part of the CDR3 DNA that was read is TGTGCCTGGCTGGGGGCGGATACG. This sequence encodes CAWLGADT. The entire CDR3 is CAWLGADTQYF.

The table lists this clone with many counts. The CDR3 is cut off 3 residues early in the read; its end comes from the germline J gene. The V and J genes are TRBV7-3 and TRBJ1-2; D gene uncertain. Germline assignment: CDR1 SGHTA and CDR2 FQGTGA. V was shortened by 3 bases and J by 6 bases, with 5 bases between the two germline ends. This CDR3 spans 11 amino acids. CDR3 DNA (partial): TGTGCCAGCAGCTTTGCGGATGGC. It encodes CASSFADG. Given in full, the CDR3 is CASSFADGYTF.

This clone has at least ten counts. The read terminates 3 residues before the CDR3 end, so the remaining end is supplied by the germline J gene. The rearrangement joins TRBV6-2 or TRBV6-3 to TRBJ1-2, with D possibly matching TRBD1 (6 bases). Germline CDR1 reads MNHEY; CDR2 reads SVGEGT. V gave up 10 bases and J gave up 3 bases, with 15 bases separating them. The CDR3 has 13 amino acids. CDR3 protein: CATSTDRYYGYTF. CDR3 DNA (partial): TGTGCCACCTCCACCGACAGGTACTATGGC.

This clone was detected many times. The read comes to an end 3 residues before the CDR3 does, leaving the germline J gene to fill in the end. This sequence joins TRBV7-2 and TRBJ1-4; D not certain. The V gene's germline CDR1 is SGHTA and CDR2 FQGNSA. CDR3 size: 14 residues. V was pared by 1 base and J by 8 bases, with 11 bases between. CDR3: CASSLGAGEEKLFF. CDR3 DNA (partial): TGTGCCAGCAGCTTAGGGGCAGGCGAAGAAAAA.